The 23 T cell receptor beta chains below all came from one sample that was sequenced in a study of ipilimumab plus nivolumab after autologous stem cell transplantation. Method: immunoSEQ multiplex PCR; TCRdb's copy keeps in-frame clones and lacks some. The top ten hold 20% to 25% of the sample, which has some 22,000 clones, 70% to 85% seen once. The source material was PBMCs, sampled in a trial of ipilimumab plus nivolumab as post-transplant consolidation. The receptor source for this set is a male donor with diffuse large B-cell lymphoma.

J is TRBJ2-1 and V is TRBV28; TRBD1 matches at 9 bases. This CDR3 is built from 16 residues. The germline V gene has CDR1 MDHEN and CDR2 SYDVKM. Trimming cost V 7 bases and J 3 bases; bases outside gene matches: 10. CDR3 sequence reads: CASTPPGTGFYNEQFF. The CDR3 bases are TGTGCCAGCACTCCCCCCGGGACAGGGTTCTACAATGAGCAGTTCTTC.

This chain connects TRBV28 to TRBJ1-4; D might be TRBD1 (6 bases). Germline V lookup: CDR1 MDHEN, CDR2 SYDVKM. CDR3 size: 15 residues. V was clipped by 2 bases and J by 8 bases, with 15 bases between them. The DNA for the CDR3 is TGTGCCAGCAGTTTAGTACAGGGTGAAGGGGAAAAACTGTTTTTT. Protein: CASSLVQGEGEKLFF.

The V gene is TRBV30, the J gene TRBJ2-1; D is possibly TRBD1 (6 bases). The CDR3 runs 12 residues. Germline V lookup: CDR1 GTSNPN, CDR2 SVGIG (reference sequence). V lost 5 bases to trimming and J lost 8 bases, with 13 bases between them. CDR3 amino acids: CAWGQYNDEQFF. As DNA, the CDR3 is TGTGCCTGGGGACAGTACAATGATGAGCAGTTCTTC.

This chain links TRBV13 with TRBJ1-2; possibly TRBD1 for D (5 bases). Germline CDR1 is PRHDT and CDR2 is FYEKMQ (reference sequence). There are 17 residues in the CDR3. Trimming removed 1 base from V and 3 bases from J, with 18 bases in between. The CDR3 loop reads CASSLVGSERGDYGYTF. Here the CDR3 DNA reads TGTGCCAGCAGCTTAGTGGGGTCAGAACGAGGGGACTATGGCTACACCTTC.

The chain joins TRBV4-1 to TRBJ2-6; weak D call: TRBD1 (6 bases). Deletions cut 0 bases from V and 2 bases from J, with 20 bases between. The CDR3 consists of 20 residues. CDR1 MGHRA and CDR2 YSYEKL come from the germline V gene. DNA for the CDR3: TGCGCCAGCAGCCAAGAGGGGGCAGGGAGTTTCGACACTGGGGCCAACGTCCTGACTTTC. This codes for CASSQEGAGSFDTGANVLTF.

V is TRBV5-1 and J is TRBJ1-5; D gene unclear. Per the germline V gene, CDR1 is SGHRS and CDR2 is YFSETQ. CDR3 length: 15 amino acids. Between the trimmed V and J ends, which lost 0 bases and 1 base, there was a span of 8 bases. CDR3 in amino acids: CASSLDPVSNQPQHF. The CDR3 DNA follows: TGCGCCAGCAGCTTGGATCCGGTAAGCAATCAGCCCCAGCATTTT.

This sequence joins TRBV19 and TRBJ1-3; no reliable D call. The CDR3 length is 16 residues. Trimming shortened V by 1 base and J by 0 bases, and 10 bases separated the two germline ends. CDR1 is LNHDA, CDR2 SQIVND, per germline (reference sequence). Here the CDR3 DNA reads TGTGCCAGTAGTATAGGCGGCGCGGGCTCTGGAAACACCATATATTTT. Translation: CASSIGGAGSGNTIYF.

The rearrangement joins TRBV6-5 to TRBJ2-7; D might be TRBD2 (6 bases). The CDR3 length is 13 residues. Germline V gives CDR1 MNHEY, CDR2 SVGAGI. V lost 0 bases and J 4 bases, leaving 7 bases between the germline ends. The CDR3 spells CASSYSGTYEQYF. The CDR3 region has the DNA TGTGCCAGCAGTTACTCGGGGACTTACGAGCAGTACTTC.

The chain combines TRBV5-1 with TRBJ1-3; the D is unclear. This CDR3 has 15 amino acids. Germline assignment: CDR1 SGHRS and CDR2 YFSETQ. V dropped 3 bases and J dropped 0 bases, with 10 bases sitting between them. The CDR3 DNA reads TGCGCCAGCAGCTCGGACCATTACTCTGGAAACACCATATATTTT. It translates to CASSSDHYSGNTIYF.

The CDR3 region has the DNA TGCGCCAGCAGCCCAGCCAATCGTCTGACAGTAGACACCGGGGAGCTGTTTTTT. Translation: CASSPANRLTVDTGELFF. The chain has TRBV5-1 and TRBJ2-2; weak D call: TRBD1 (5 bases). Germline loops: CDR1 SGHRS, CDR2 YFSETQ. V lost 4 bases and J 3 bases, leaving 22 bases between the germline ends. This CDR3 is built from 18 residues.

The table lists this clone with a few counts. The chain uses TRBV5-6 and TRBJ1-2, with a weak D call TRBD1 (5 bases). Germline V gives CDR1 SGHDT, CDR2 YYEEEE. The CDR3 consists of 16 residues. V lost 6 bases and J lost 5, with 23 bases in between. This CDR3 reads CASTEKGAGLRYGYTF. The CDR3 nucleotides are TGTGCCAGCACCGAAAAAGGGGCGGGGTTGAGATATGGCTACACCTTC. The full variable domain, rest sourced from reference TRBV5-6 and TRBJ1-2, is DAGVTQSPTHLIKTRGQQVTLRCSPKSGHDTVSWYQQALGQGPQFIFQYYEEEERQRGNFPDRFSGHQFPNYSSELNVNALLLGDSALYLCASTEKGAGLRYGYTFGSGTRLTVV.

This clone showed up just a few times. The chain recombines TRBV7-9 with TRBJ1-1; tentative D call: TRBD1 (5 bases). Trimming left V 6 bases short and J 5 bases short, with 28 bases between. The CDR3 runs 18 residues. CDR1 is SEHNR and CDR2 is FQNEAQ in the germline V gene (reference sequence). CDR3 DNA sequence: TGTGCCAGCAGGCCACCCCAGGGTAGAGGCGGTGCGGGGACTGAAGCTTTCTTT. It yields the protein CASRPPQGRGGAGTEAFF.

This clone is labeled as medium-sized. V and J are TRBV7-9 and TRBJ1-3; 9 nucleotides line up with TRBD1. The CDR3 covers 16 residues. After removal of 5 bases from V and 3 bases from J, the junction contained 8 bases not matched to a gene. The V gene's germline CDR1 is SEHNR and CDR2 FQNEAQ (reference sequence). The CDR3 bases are TGTGCCAGCAGCGAACAGGGGGCGCGCCGTGGAAACACCATATATTTT. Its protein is CASSEQGARRGNTIYF. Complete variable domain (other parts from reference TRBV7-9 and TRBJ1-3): DTGVSQNPRHKITKRGQNVTFRCDPISEHNRLYWYRQTLGQGPEFLTYFQNEAQLEKSRLLSDRFSAERPKGSFSTLEIQRTEQGDSAMYLCASSEQGARRGNTIYFGEGSWLTVV.

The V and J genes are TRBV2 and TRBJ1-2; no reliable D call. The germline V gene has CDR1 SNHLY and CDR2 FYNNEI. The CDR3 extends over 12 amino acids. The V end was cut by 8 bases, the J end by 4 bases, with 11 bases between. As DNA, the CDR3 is TGTGCCAGCGAAAGGGCTAGCTATGGCTACACCTTC. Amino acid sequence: CASERASYGYTF.

The CDR3 here is CASSVQQGFAYEQYF. The CDR3 DNA reads as TGTGCCAGCAGCGTGCAACAGGGGTTCGCCTACGAGCAGTACTTC. The chain joins TRBV9 to TRBJ2-5, with 7 nucleotides matching TRBD1. The J call may be mistaken, given a closer DNA end match to TRBJ2-7. The CDR3 runs 15 residues. The germline V gene encodes CDR1 SGDLS and CDR2 YYNGEE.

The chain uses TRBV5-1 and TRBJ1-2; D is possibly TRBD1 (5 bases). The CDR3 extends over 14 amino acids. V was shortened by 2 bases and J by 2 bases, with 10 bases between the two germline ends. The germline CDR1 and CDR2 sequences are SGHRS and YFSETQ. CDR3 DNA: TGCGCCAGCAGCTTTACAGGAGGGAACTATGGCTACACCTTC. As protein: CASSFTGGNYGYTF.

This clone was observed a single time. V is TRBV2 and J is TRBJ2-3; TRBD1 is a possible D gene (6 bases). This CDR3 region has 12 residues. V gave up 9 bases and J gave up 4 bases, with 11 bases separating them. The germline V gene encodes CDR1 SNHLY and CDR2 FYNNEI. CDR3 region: CARRQVADTQYF. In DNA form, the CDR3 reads TGTGCCAGGCGACAGGTAGCAGATACGCAGTATTTT.

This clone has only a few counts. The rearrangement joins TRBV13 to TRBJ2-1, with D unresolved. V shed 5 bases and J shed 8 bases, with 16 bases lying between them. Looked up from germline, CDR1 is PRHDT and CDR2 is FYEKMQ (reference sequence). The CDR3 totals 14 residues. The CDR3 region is CASSQFAPRHEQFF. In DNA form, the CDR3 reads TGTGCCAGCAGCCAATTTGCCCCTCGGCATGAGCAGTTCTTC.

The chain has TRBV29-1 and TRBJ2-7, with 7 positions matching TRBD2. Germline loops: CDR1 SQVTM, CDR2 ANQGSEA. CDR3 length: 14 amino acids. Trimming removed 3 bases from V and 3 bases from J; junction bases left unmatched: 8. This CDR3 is CSVEVVGGDYEQYF. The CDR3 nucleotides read TGCAGCGTTGAGGTGGTGGGGGGGGACTACGAGCAGTACTTC.

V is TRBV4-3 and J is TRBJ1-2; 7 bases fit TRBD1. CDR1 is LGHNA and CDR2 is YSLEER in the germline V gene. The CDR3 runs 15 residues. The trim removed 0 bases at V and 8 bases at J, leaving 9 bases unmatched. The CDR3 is CASSQDGRGQNGYTF. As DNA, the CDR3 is TGCGCCAGCAGCCAAGATGGAAGGGGGCAAAACGGCTACACCTTC.

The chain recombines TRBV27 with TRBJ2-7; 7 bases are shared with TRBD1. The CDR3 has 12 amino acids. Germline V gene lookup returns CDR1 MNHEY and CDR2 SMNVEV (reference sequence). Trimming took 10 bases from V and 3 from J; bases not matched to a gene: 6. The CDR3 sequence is CATSGDSYEQYF. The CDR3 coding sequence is TGTGCCACCTCTGGGGACAGCTACGAGCAGTACTTC.

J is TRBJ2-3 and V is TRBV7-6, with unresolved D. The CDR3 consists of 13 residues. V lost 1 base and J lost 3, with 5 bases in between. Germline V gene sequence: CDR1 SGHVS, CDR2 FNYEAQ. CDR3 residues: CASSLVGTDTQYF. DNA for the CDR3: TGTGCCAGCAGCTTAGTAGGGACAGATACGCAGTATTTT.

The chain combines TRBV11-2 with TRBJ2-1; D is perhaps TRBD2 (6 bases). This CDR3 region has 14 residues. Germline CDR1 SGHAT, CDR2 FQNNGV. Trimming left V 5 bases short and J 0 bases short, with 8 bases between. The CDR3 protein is CASSAGSSYNEQFF. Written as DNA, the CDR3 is TGTGCCAGCAGCGCGGGGAGCTCCTACAATGAGCAGTTCTTC.